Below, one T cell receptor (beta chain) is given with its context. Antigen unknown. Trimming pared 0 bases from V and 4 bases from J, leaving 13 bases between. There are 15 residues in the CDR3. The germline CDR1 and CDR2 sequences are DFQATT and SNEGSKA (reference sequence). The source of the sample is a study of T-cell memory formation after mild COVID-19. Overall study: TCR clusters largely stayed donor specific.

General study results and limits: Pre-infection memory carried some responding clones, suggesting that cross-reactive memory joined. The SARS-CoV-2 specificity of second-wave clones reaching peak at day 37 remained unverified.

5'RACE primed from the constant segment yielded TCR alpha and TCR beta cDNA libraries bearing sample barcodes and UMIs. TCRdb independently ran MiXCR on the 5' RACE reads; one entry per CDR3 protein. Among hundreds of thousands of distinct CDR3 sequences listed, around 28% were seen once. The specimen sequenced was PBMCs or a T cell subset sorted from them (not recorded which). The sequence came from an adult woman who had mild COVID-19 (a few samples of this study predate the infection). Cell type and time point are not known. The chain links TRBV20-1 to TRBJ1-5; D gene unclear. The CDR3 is CSARDALQRNQPQHF. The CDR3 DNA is TGCAGTGCTAGAGATGCCCTACAGCGTAATCAGCCCCAGCATTTT.